The rows below give T cell receptor beta chains drawn from one sample of a study of monozygotic twins with inflammatory bowel disease. Reanalyzing the 5' RACE reads, TCRdb keeps one entry per CDR3 protein, without DNA. The specimen's table records approximately 300,000 distinct CDR3 sequences. The source material was blood. The receptors here all came from a human donor with ulcerative colitis or Crohn's disease, or a healthy co-twin of an affected twin (not recorded which). CDR3s include the opening cysteine and the closing phenylalanine or tryptophan. Fields, in order: J gene, V gene, CDR3 protein.

TRBJ1-1 | TRBV12-3/TRBV12-4 | CASSLKVGGEAFF
TRBJ2-1 | TRBV6-5 | CASSYLGSYNEQFF
TRBJ2-3 | TRBV6-2/TRBV6-3 | CATRRDRGMDTQYF
TRBJ2-1 | TRBV7-8 | CASSLERPRSSYNEQFF
TRBJ2-7 | TRBV5-1 | CASSLWPGGQWEQYF
TRBJ1-6 | TRBV19 | CASSMVSSSNSPLHF
TRBJ2-2 | TRBV7-9 | CASSTRGSTGELFF
TRBJ1-6 | TRBV30 | CAWSVSVRGAKSPLHF
TRBJ2-2 | TRBV6-1 | CASTKVVTLRGNTGELFF
TRBJ2-3 | TRBV7-9 | CASSLARAGGQYF
TRBJ2-3 | TRBV3-1 | CASSQTTSWGGDTQYF
TRBJ1-4 | TRBV7-2 | CASRLGQNEILFF
TRBJ2-3 | TRBV7-3 | CASSPHRGDTQYF
TRBJ2-1 | TRBV10-2 | CASNTRSVYNEQFF
TRBJ2-1 | TRBV12-5 | CASGLARDRGGNEQFF
TRBJ2-7 | TRBV6-1 | CASRRTSGIYEQYF
TRBJ2-1 | TRBV7-2 | CASSSLAGASSYNEQFF
TRBJ2-5 | TRBV20-1 | CSARLFAGNQETQYF
TRBJ1-5 | TRBV19 | CASTPRGNYQPQHF
TRBJ2-7 | TRBV7-8 | CASSRKAGEIYEQYF
TRBJ1-2 | TRBV12-3/TRBV12-4 | CASLEAYRGPYGYTF
TRBJ1-2 | TRBV20-1 | CSATGSSNYGYTF